The clone carrying this TCR beta chain was detected once. The data originate from a study of blood T cell repertoires in COVID-19. On the study more broadly: Samples of COVID-19 (acute and convalescent) were obtained from the United States, Italy and Spain. T cells, B-cell-depleted T cells, or PBMCs provided the cDNA or gDNA that served as material.

Methods used by the authors: Estimated nucleated cell counts came from reference gene primer amplification. The repertoire was sequenced with immunoSEQ multiplex PCR; TCRdb's copy has only in-frame clones and lacks some. V, J and clone size are those of that table, while D and trimming were read from the DNA. The table lists some 83,000 clones, less than 90% of them singletons, with approximately 19% in the top ten. Germline CDR1 reads KGHSH; CDR2 reads LQKENI. Unmatched junction bases numbered 3, after V lost 2 bases and J lost 2 bases. This CDR3 spans 15 amino acids. The TCR was taken from a man at least 80 years old in a cohort sampled during active COVID-19. The V and J genes are TRBV18 and TRBJ2-5; 9 bases line up with TRBD1. Specimen: peripheral blood. CDR3 sequence: CASSPSTGGQETQYF. In nucleotides, the CDR3 is TGTGCCAGCTCACCATCGACAGGGGGGCAAGAGACCCAGTACTTC.